A selection of T cell receptor beta chains follows, all from one sample in a study of Ad26.COV2.S vaccination and SARS-CoV-2 variants. Data came from immunoSEQ multiplex PCR; TCRdb stores just in-frame clones and leaves some out. The repertoire consists of around 320,000 clones, with 70% to 90% occurring once and the leading ten covering around 2.2%. The starting material was peripheral blood, obtained in a trial of Ad26.COV2.S vaccine versus placebo. The receptors here all came from a person between 18 and 60 years old who received the Ad26.COV2.S COVID-19 vaccine or a placebo. Each CDR3 is given with its conserved first and last residue. Fields, in order: V gene, clone size, D gene, J gene, CDR3 DNA, CDR3 protein. The D gene is left open where the match is weak. Clone size is stated in some rows and not others, as once, few, many or a class when expanded.

>TRBV2|NA|NA|TRBJ2-1
TGTGCCAGCAGTTACTATTCGGGGGGCGCGGGGCAGTTCTTC
CASSYYSGGAGQFF
>TRBV5-4|NA|NA|TRBJ1-6
TGTGCCAGCAGCCGGCCGGATAATTCACCCCTCCACTTT
CASSRPDNSPLHF
>TRBV7-6|NA|TRBD1|TRBJ1-1
TGTGCCAGCAGCTTAGCGCCAGGGGGATCGAACACTGAAGCTTTCTTT
CASSLAPGGSNTEAFF
>TRBV3-1/TRBV3-2|few|NA|TRBJ1-1
TGTGCCAGCAGCCAGGAGGGGCTGTTTGGAGCTTTCTTT
CASSQEGLFGAFF
>TRBV7-3|NA|NA|TRBJ1-2
TGTGCCAGCAGCTCAGACCGGACAGCCCATGCTGGCTACACCTTC
CASSSDRTAHAGYTF
>TRBV19|NA|NA|TRBJ2-3
TGTGCCAGTAGTACCCAAAAGGGAAACCAGTATTTT
CASSTQKGNQYF
>TRBV4-1|NA|NA|TRBJ2-7
TGCGCCAGCAGCCAAGCGGAGAGGGCGGGGGAGCAGTACTTC
CASSQAERAGEQYF
>TRBV7-9|NA|NA|TRBJ1-1
TGTGCCAGCAGCTTAGTATGGCAGTGGAACACTGAAGCTTTCTTT
CASSLVWQWNTEAFF
>TRBV11-3|once|NA|TRBJ1-1
TGTGCCAGCAGCTACAGGGACACTGAAGCTTTCTTT
CASSYRDTEAFF
>TRBV5-1|few|NA|TRBJ1-6
TGCGCCAGCAGCCAGACGGACTCCACTGTTTCACCCCTCCACTTT
CASSQTDSTVSPLHF